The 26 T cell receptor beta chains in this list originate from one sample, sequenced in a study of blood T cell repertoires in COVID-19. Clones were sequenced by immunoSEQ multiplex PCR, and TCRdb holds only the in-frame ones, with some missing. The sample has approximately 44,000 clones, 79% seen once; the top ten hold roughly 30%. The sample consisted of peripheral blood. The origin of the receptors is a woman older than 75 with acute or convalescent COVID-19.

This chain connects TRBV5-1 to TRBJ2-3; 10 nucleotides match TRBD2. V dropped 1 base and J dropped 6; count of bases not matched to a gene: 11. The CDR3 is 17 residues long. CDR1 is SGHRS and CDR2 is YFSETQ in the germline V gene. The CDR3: CASSLKLAGWERDTQYF. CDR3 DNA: TGCGCCAGCAGCTTGAAACTAGCGGGATGGGAACGGGATACGCAGTATTTT.

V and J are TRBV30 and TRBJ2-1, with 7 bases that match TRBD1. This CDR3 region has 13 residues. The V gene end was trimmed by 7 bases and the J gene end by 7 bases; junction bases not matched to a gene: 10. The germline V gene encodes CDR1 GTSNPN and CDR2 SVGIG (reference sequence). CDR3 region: CALERQGENEQFF. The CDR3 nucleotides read TGTGCCTTAGAAAGGCAGGGGGAAAATGAGCAGTTCTTC.

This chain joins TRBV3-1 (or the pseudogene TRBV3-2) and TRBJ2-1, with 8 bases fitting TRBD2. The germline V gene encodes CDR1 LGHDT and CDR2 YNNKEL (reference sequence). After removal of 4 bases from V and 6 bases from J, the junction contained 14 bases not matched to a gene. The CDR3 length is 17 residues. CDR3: CASSPLGLVGTSNEQFF. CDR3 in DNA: TGTGCCAGCAGCCCCCTGGGACTAGTAGGTACCAGCAATGAGCAGTTCTTC.

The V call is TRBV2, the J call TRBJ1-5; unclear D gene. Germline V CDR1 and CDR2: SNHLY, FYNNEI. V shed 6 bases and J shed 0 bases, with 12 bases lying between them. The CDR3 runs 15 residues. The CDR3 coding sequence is TGTGCCAGCAGCTTGATGCCAGATAGCAATCAGCCCCAGCATTTT. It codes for CASSLMPDSNQPQHF.

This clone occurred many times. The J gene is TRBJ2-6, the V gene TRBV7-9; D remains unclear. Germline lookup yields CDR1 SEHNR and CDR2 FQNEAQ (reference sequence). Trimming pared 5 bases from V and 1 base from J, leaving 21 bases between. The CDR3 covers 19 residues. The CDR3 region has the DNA TGTGCCAGCAGCCGCCGCCCAGGTGTAAATTCTTCTGGGGCCAACGTCCTGACTTTC. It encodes CASSRRPGVNSSGANVLTF. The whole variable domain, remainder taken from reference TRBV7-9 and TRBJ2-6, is DTGVSQNPRHKITKRGQNVTFRCDPISEHNRLYWYRQTLGQGPEFLTYFQNEAQLEKSRLLSDRFSAERPKGSFSTLEIQRTEQGDSAMYLCASSRRPGVNSSGANVLTFGAGSRLTVL.

The CDR3, as DNA: TGCGCCAGCAGCCCCGGCAGACACCCCTCCTACAATGAGCAGTTCTTC. Translation gives CASSPGRHPSYNEQFF. The genes are TRBV5-1 and TRBJ2-1; D gene ambiguous. This CDR3 has 16 amino acids. V shed 4 bases and J shed 0 bases, with 14 bases lying between them. Looked up from germline, CDR1 is SGHRS and CDR2 is YFSETQ.

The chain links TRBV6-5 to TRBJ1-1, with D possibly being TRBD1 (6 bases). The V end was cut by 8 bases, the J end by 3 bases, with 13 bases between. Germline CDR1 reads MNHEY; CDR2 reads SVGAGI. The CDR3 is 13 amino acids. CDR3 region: CASLNTGYTEAFF. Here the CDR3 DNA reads TGTGCCAGCCTCAACACAGGGTACACTGAAGCTTTCTTT.

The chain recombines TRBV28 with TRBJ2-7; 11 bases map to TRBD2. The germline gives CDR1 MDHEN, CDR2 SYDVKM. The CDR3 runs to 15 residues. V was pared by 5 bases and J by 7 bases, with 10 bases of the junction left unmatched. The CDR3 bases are TGTGCCAGCAGTCACACTAGCGGGAGTCTAGTGGAGCAGTACTTC. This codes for CASSHTSGSLVEQYF.

CDR3 in amino acids: CAISEGASSNQPQHF. The CDR3 bases are TGTGCCATCAGTGAAGGGGCATCGAGCAATCAGCCCCAGCATTTT. This chain links TRBV10-3 with TRBJ1-5, with D possibly matching TRBD1 (5 bases). CDR1 is ENHRY and CDR2 is SYGVKD in the germline V gene. This CDR3 has 15 residues. Trimming removed 3 bases from V and 1 base from J, with 10 bases in between.

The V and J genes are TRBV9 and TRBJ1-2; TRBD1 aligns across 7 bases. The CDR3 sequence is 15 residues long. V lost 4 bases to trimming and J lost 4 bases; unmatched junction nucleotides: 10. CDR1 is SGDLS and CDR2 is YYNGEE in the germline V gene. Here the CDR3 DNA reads TGTGCCAGCAGCTTAGATGAGGGGGCCCCCTATGGCTACACCTTC. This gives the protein CASSLDEGAPYGYTF.

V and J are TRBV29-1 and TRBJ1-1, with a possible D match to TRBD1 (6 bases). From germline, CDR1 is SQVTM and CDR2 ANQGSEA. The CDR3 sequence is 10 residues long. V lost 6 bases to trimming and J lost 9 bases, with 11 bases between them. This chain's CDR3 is CSVGQPKAFF. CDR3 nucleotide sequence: TGCAGCGTCGGACAGCCGAAAGCTTTCTTT.

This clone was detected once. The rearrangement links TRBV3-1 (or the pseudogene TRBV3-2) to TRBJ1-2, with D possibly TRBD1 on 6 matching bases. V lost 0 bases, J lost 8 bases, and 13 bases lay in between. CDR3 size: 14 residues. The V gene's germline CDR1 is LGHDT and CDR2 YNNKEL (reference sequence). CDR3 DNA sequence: TGTGCCAGCAGCCAAGAATACAGGGAGTGGGGCTACACCTTC. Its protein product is CASSQEYREWGYTF.

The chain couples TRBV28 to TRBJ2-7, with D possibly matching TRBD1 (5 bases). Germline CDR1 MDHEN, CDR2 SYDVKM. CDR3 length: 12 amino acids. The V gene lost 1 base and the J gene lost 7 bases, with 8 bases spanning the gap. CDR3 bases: TGTGCCAGCAGTTTATCTGACAGTGAGCAGTACTTC. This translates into CASSLSDSEQYF. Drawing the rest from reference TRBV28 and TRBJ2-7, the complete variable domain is DVKVTQSSRYLVKRTGEKVFLECVQDMDHENMFWYRQDPGLGLRLIYFSYDVKMKEKGDIPEGYSVSREKKERFSLILESASTNQTSMYLCASSLSDSEQYFGPGTRLTVT.

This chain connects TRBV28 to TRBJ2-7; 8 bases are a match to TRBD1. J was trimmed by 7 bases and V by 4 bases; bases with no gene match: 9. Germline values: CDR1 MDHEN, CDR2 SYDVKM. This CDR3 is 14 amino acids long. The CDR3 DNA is TGTGCCAGCAGTTGGGAGCAGGGGGCACGGGAGCAGTACTTC. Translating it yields CASSWEQGAREQYF.

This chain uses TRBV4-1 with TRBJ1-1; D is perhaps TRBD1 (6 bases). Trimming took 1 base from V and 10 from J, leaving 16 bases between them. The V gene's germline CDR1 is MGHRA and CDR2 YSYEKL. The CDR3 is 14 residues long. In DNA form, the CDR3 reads TGCGCCAGCAGCCAAGGGGAGCGGGGGGCGCGAGCTTTCTTT. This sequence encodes CASSQGERGARAFF.

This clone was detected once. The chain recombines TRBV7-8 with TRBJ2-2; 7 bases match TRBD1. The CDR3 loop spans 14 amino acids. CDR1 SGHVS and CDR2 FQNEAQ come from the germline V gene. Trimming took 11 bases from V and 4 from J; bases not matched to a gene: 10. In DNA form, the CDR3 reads TGTGCCGGGCGCTACAGGGGTGCCACCGGGGAGCTGTTTTTT. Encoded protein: CAGRYRGATGELFF.

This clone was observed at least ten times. Here the CDR3 reads CASSLEAGGGYGYTF. Here the CDR3 DNA reads TGTGCCAGCAGCTTAGAGGCAGGGGGAGGCTATGGCTACACCTTC. V gene TRBV9 combines with J gene TRBJ1-2; the match to TRBD1 covers 7 bases. Germline V gene lookup returns CDR1 SGDLS and CDR2 YYNGEE. The CDR3 runs to 15 residues. J was trimmed by 4 bases and V by 4 bases; bases with no gene match: 10.

The CDR3 DNA reads TGTGCCAGCAGACCCCAGGGGGCGGTCACTGAAGCTTTCTTT. It encodes CASRPQGAVTEAFF. V usage is TRBV6-6 and J usage is TRBJ1-1; 8 bases agree with TRBD1. V lost 6 bases to trimming and J lost 4 bases; unmatched junction nucleotides: 7. Per the germline V gene, CDR1 is MNHNY and CDR2 is SVGAGI (reference sequence). This CDR3 comprises 14 residues.

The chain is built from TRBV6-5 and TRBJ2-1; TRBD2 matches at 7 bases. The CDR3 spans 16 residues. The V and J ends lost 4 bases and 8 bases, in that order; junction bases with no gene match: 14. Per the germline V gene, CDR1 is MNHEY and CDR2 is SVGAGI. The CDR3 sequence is CASSSSAGREGDEQFF. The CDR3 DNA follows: TGTGCCAGCAGTTCCTCAGCGGGGCGGGAAGGTGATGAGCAGTTCTTC.

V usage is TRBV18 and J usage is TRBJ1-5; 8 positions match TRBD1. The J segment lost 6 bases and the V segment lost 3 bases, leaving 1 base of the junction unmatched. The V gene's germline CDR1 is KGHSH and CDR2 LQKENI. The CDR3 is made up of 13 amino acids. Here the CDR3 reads CASSPDRGQPQHF. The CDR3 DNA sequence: TGTGCCAGCTCACCTGACAGGGGTCAGCCCCAGCATTTT.

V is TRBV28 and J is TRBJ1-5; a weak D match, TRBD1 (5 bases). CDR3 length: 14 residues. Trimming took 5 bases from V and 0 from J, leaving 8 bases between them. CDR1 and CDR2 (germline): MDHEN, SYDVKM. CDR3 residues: CASSPGGSNQPQHF. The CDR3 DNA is TGTGCCAGCAGTCCCGGGGGTAGCAATCAGCCCCAGCATTTT.

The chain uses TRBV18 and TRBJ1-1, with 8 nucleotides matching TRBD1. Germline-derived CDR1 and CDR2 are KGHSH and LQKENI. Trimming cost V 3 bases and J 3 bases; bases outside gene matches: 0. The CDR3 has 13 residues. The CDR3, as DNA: TGTGCCAGCTCACCGGGACAGGACACTGAAGCTTTCTTT. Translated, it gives CASSPGQDTEAFF.

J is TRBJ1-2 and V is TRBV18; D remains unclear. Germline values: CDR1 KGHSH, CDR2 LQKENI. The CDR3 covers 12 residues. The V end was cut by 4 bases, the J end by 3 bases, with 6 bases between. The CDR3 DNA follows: TGTGCCAGCTCACTAGACTACTATGGCTACACCTTC. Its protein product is CASSLDYYGYTF.

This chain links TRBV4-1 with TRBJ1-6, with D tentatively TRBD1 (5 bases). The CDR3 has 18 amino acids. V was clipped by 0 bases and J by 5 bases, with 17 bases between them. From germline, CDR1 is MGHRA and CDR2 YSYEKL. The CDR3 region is CASSQDSYGGVNNSPLHF. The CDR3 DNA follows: TGCGCCAGCAGCCAAGATTCGTACGGGGGAGTCAATAATTCACCCCTCCACTTT.

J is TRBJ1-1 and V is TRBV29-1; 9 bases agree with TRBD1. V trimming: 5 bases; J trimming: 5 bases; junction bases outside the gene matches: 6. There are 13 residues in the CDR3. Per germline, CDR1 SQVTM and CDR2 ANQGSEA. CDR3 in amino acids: CSVTRQGGTEAFF. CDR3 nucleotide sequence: TGCAGCGTTACCCGACAGGGGGGTACTGAAGCTTTCTTT.

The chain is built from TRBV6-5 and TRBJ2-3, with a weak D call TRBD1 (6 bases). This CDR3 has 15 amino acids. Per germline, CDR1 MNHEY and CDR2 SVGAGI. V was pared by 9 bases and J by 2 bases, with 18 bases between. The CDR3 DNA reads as TGTGCCAGGAAAGGCCGGGACATTTTCACAGATACGCAGTATTTT. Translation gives CARKGRDIFTDTQYF.